This T cell receptor beta chain came from a study of OX40 agonist ivuxolimab in advanced cancers. Study summary: Partial responses were observed in three patients, of whom one had hepatocellular carcinoma and two had cutaneous melanoma. Whole-study results and caveats: The study found that CD8+ T cells averaged more expanded clones than CD4+. Normalized T-cell clonal expansion was also low in a subset of nonresponders.

Assay used: immunoSEQ multiplex PCR; TCRdb lists only in-frame clones, some missing. This table has 100,000 to 150,000 clones, approximately 90% appearing once. Per germline, CDR1 LNHDA and CDR2 SQIVND (reference sequence). This CDR3 contains 16 residues. V lost 7 bases and J lost 4; bases outside the gene matches: 8. A remark on this clone: Its antigen is unknown.

This sample comprised CD4+ or CD8+ T cells sorted from blood, obtained in a trial of the OX40 agonist ivuxolimab. The origin of this receptor is an adult with an advanced solid tumor such as melanoma, head and neck, liver or kidney cancer. The genes are TRBV19 and TRBJ2-6, with TRBD1 identical over 9 bases. The CDR3 DNA follows: TGTGCCAGTATCACGGGACAGGGTGCCGGGGCCAACGTCCTGACTTTC. Protein product: CASITGQGAGANVLTF.